Each of the 29 T cell receptor beta chains below was sequenced from the same sample in a study of cytomegalovirus exposure and HLA in healthy donors. This PCR relied on a set of 60 Vbeta primers and 13 Jbeta primers. Clones were read by immunoSEQ multiplex PCR, and TCRdb kept only the in-frame ones, dropping some. The data contain 150,000 to 200,000 clones, 82% of them singletons. The sequenced sample was PBMCs. The receptors here all came from a man aged 40-49 years in good health and CMV-seronegative.

The chain couples TRBV28 to TRBJ1-3; D gene uncertain. CDR3 length: 15 amino acids. Trimming took 5 bases from V and 1 from J, leaving 12 bases between them. The germline gives CDR1 MDHEN, CDR2 SYDVKM. CDR3: CASSTNLASGNTIYF. DNA of the CDR3: TGTGCCAGCAGTACCAACCTGGCATCTGGAAACACCATATATTTT.

The V and J genes are TRBV6-1 and TRBJ2-3; the D gene is possibly TRBD1 (5 bases). This CDR3 is built from 13 residues. V shed 1 base and J shed 4 bases, with 6 bases lying between them. The germline V gene has CDR1 MNHNS and CDR2 SASEGT. As DNA, the CDR3 is TGTGCCAGCAGTGAAGGGGGCCCAGATACGCAGTATTTT. It yields the protein CASSEGGPDTQYF.

The rearrangement links TRBV11-3 to TRBJ2-2; TRBD2 agrees at 7 bases. J was trimmed by 4 bases and V by 5 bases; bases with no gene match: 10. Germline CDR1 reads SGHNT; CDR2 reads YENEEA. The CDR3 runs 16 residues. This chain's CDR3 is CASSPGTIQGTGELFF. CDR3 nucleotide sequence: TGTGCCAGCAGCCCCGGGACTATCCAAGGCACCGGGGAGCTGTTTTTT.

The chain recombines TRBV16 with TRBJ2-3; tentative D call: TRBD1 (6 bases). Per the germline V gene, CDR1 is KGHSY and CDR2 is FQNENV. The CDR3 has 14 residues. Trimming removed 4 bases at V and 9 bases at J, with 17 bases between. CDR3 loop: CASSPFGVQGTQYF. CDR3 in DNA: TGTGCCAGCAGCCCCTTTGGCGTTCAGGGGACGCAGTATTTT.

This chain links TRBV28 with TRBJ2-7; possible D gene TRBD1, 6 bases. The length of the CDR3 is 14 residues. Germline values: CDR1 MDHEN, CDR2 SYDVKM. Trimming took 5 bases from V and 0 from J, leaving 11 bases between them. CDR3 sequence (DNA): TGTGCCAGCAGTCCAGAAGGGGGCTCCTACGAGCAGTACTTC. Amino acids: CASSPEGGSYEQYF. Variable domain in full (rest from reference TRBV28 and TRBJ2-7): DVKVTQSSRYLVKRTGEKVFLECVQDMDHENMFWYRQDPGLGLRLIYFSYDVKMKEKGDIPEGYSVSREKKERFSLILESASTNQTSMYLCASSPEGGSYEQYFGPGTRLTVT.

This chain links TRBV6-1 with TRBJ2-5, with 7 bases aligning to TRBD1. The CDR3 is made up of 13 amino acids. V was clipped by 6 bases and J by 5 bases; unmatched bases: 6. Looked up from germline, CDR1 is MNHNS and CDR2 is SASEGT. DNA of the CDR3: TGTGCCAGCAGAGGGGGCGCAGGGGAGACCCAGTACTTC. Translating it yields CASRGGAGETQYF.

Concerning this clone: Other DNA sequences in the sample encode the same CDR3. J is TRBJ1-5 and V is TRBV30; 8 bases are a match to TRBD1. Germline lookup yields CDR1 GTSNPN and CDR2 SVGIG (reference sequence). Losses at the gene ends were 1 base for V and 6 bases for J; bases not matched to a gene: 2. The CDR3 sequence is 13 residues long. CDR3 bases: TGTGCCTGGAGTGAACAGGGGGGTCAGCCCCAGCATTTT. This encodes CAWSEQGGQPQHF. Looking up the rest from reference TRBV30 and TRBJ1-5 gives the full variable domain: SQTIHQWPATLVQPVGSPLSLECTVEGTSNPNLYWYRQAAGRGLQLLFYSVGIGQISSEVPQNLSASRPQDRQFILSSKKLLLSDSGFYLCAWSEQGGQPQHFGDGTRLSIL.

The chain has TRBV7-8 and TRBJ1-1; D call uncertain. Germline values: CDR1 SGHVS, CDR2 FQNEAQ. Trimming pared 1 base from V and 6 bases from J, leaving 9 bases between. The CDR3 has 13 amino acids. This CDR3 is CASSLGGRPEAFF. The CDR3 region has the DNA TGTGCCAGCAGCTTAGGAGGGCGGCCTGAAGCTTTCTTT.

The chain links TRBV7-9 to TRBJ2-1; 7 bases map to TRBD2. V trimming: 5 bases; J trimming: 5 bases; junction bases outside the gene matches: 6. The CDR3 length is 14 residues. Germline CDR1 and CDR2: SEHNR and FQNEAQ (reference sequence). The CDR3 DNA is TGTGCCAGCAGCCCCCCCGGGGGGAACAATGAGCAGTTCTTC. It translates to CASSPPGGNNEQFF.

This clone has more than one count but fewer than ten. V usage is TRBV6-5 and J usage is TRBJ2-1; unclear D gene. The CDR3 is made up of 11 amino acids. Germline-derived CDR1 and CDR2 are MNHEY and SVGAGI. Trimming pared 5 bases from V and 8 bases from J, leaving 7 bases between. The CDR3 DNA sequence: TGTGCCAGCAGTGATCGCGATGAGCAGTTCTTC. Amino acid sequence: CASSDRDEQFF.

Only a few counts were recorded for this clone. The chain carries TRBV30 and TRBJ2-7; TRBD1 agrees at 7 bases. V trimming: 6 bases; J trimming: 3 bases; junction bases outside the gene matches: 14. There are 15 residues in the CDR3. Germline V gene lookup returns CDR1 GTSNPN and CDR2 SVGIG (reference sequence). CDR3 protein: CACRGTTGSGYEQYF. The CDR3, as DNA: TGTGCCTGCCGGGGAACGACAGGGAGCGGCTACGAGCAGTACTTC.

The chain recombines TRBV6-6 with TRBJ1-6; weak D call: TRBD1 (6 bases). The CDR3 is 14 amino acids. Trimming pared 7 bases from V and 8 bases from J, leaving 15 bases between. The germline CDR1 and CDR2 sequences are MNHNY and SVGAGI (reference sequence). CDR3 bases: TGTGCCAGCAAAATCCGGGACACTTATTCACCCCTCCACTTT. Residues: CASKIRDTYSPLHF.

This clone has only a few counts. The DNA of the CDR3 is TGTGCCAGCACCAGACAGGGGTTTACCTCGTCGGCTTCACCCCTCCACTTT. It is translated as CASTRQGFTSSASPLHF. V usage is TRBV27 and J usage is TRBJ1-6; the match to TRBD1 covers 8 bases. Germline V gene sequence: CDR1 MNHEY, CDR2 SMNVEV (reference sequence). This CDR3 region has 17 residues. V shed 7 bases and J 9 bases; nucleotides not matched to a gene: 17.

V is TRBV10-3 and J is TRBJ2-7; D possibly corresponds to TRBD1 (6 bases). Trimming removed 6 bases at V and 5 bases at J, with 14 bases between. Germline V gene lookup returns CDR1 ENHRY and CDR2 SYGVKD. This CDR3 region has 13 residues. In nucleotides, the CDR3 is TGTGCCATCAGGGGTGGACAGAGCAACGAGCAGTACTTC. It translates to CAIRGGQSNEQYF.

In this sample, this clone turned up once. This rearrangement joins TRBV7-8 to TRBJ2-7; TRBD2 might be the D (6 bases). V dropped 3 bases and J dropped 4 bases, with 16 bases sitting between them. Germline loops: CDR1 SGHVS, CDR2 FQNEAQ. The length of the CDR3 is 15 residues. The CDR3: CASSFAGLVIYEQYF. CDR3 DNA sequence: TGTGCCAGCAGCTTTGCGGGACTGGTAATTTACGAGCAGTACTTC.

V is TRBV9 and J is TRBJ1-1, with D perhaps matching TRBD1 (5 bases). V was shortened by 4 bases and J by 4 bases, with 11 bases between the two germline ends. Germline CDR1 SGDLS, CDR2 YYNGEE. This CDR3 comprises 13 residues. DNA for the CDR3: TGTGCCAGCAGCTCATGGGGACTCACTGAAGCTTTCTTT. Its protein product is CASSSWGLTEAFF.

The genes are TRBV28 and TRBJ1-2; the D gene is possibly TRBD1 (6 bases). Trimming took 4 bases from V and 8 from J, leaving 20 bases between them. CDR1 MDHEN and CDR2 SYDVKM come from the germline V gene. The CDR3 has 15 amino acids. In DNA, the CDR3 is TGTGCCAGCAGTTACGTCAGTGGGGGCAACAGGGGCTACACCTTC. Protein sequence: CASSYVSGGNRGYTF.

The chain couples TRBV5-1 to TRBJ1-2; 8 nucleotides line up with TRBD1. Germline V gives CDR1 SGHRS, CDR2 YFSETQ. V trimming: 4 bases; J trimming: 5 bases; junction bases outside the gene matches: 7. This CDR3 has 14 residues. The DNA for the CDR3 is TGCGCCAGCAGCCCGGACAGGGAATTTTATGGCTACACCTTC. The encoded protein is CASSPDREFYGYTF.

This chain connects TRBV11-2 to TRBJ2-4, with 13 bases that match TRBD2. Looked up from germline, CDR1 is SGHAT and CDR2 is FQNNGV. This CDR3 has 18 residues. The V and J ends lost 5 bases and 0 bases, in that order; junction bases with no gene match: 7. The CDR3 spells CASSPGLAGELAKNIQYF. The CDR3 DNA sequence: TGTGCCAGCAGCCCAGGACTAGCGGGGGAGCTAGCCAAAAACATTCAGTACTTC.

This chain joins TRBV19 and TRBJ2-5; 8 bases match TRBD2. J was trimmed by 2 bases and V by 6 bases; bases with no gene match: 8. The CDR3 totals 15 residues. Germline V gives CDR1 LNHDA, CDR2 SQIVND (reference sequence). The CDR3 DNA sequence: TGTGCCAGTAGCACCATAGGCGGGAGGCAAGAGACCCAGTACTTC. Translation: CASSTIGGRQETQYF.

The chain couples TRBV18 to TRBJ2-2; possibly TRBD1 for D (6 bases). In germline, CDR1 is KGHSH, CDR2 LQKENI. The CDR3 is made up of 16 amino acids. Trimming shortened V by 4 bases and J by 3 bases, and 15 bases separated the two germline ends. The CDR3 reads CASSRFRTADTGELFF. Here the CDR3 DNA reads TGTGCCAGCTCACGGTTCCGGACAGCGGACACCGGGGAGCTGTTTTTT.

The rearrangement uses TRBV5-5 and TRBJ2-1; TRBD1 is a possible D gene (6 bases). This CDR3 is built from 15 residues. Germline V gene sequence: CDR1 SGHKS, CDR2 YYEKEE (reference sequence). The germline V and J ends were trimmed by 3 bases and 4 bases, with 14 bases remaining between them. The CDR3 DNA reads TGTGCCAGCAGCTCACAGGGTCTGGGGTACAATGAGCAGTTCTTC. It encodes CASSSQGLGYNEQFF.

The rearrangement links TRBV7-8 to TRBJ1-5, with D unclear. Per the germline V gene, CDR1 is SGHVS and CDR2 is FQNEAQ. V lost 0 bases and J 3 bases, leaving 9 bases between the germline ends. This CDR3 spans 15 amino acids. CDR3 sequence: CASSLAAGNNQPQHF. CDR3 coding DNA: TGTGCCAGCAGCTTAGCTGCGGGAAACAATCAGCCCCAGCATTTT.

V usage is TRBV9 and J usage is TRBJ1-1; 10 nucleotides line up with TRBD1. The germline V gene encodes CDR1 SGDLS and CDR2 YYNGEE. V lost 0 bases, J lost 3 bases, and 5 bases stayed unmatched. This CDR3 spans 16 amino acids. This CDR3 is CASSVVTGGGYTEAFF. DNA of the CDR3: TGTGCCAGCAGCGTAGTGACAGGGGGCGGATACACTGAAGCTTTCTTT.

V gene TRBV6-6 combines with J gene TRBJ2-3, with a possible D match to TRBD2 (5 bases). The germline CDR1 and CDR2 sequences are MNHNY and SVGAGI (reference sequence). Deletions cut 6 bases from V and 1 base from J, with 8 bases between. The CDR3 runs 13 residues. CDR3 sequence reads: CASSPGGTDTQYF. CDR3 DNA: TGTGCCAGCAGCCCCGGGGGCACAGATACGCAGTATTTT.

The CDR3, as DNA: TGTGCCAGCAGGGAGGGCCGGAAGACCCAGTACTTC. Translation: CASREGRKTQYF. V and J are TRBV28 and TRBJ2-5; D may be TRBD2 (6 bases). Trimming stripped 6 bases from V and 6 bases from J, with 11 bases between. Germline loops: CDR1 MDHEN, CDR2 SYDVKM. The CDR3 spans 12 residues.

The chain couples TRBV7-9 to TRBJ2-7; the D is unclear. With 3 bases removed from V and 6 bases from J, the gap between germline ends came to 9 bases. Germline CDR1 and CDR2: SEHNR and FQNEAQ (reference sequence). The CDR3 spans 12 residues. The CDR3 DNA reads TGTGCCAGCAGCTTTCCCTTGAGCGAGCAGTACTTC. Translating gives CASSFPLSEQYF. Full variable domain (missing parts from reference TRBV7-9 and TRBJ2-7): DTGVSQNPRHKITKRGQNVTFRCDPISEHNRLYWYRQTLGQGPEFLTYFQNEAQLEKSRLLSDRFSAERPKGSFSTLEIQRTEQGDSAMYLCASSFPLSEQYFGPGTRLTVT.

This clone was seen only a few times. The chain links TRBV7-3 to TRBJ2-7; TRBD2 matches at 9 bases. The CDR3 is 14 residues long. The germline V gene has CDR1 SGHTA and CDR2 FQGTGA. V gave up 5 bases and J gave up 6 bases; unmatched junction bases: 8. The CDR3 DNA follows: TGTGCCAGCAGCCCGGGACTAGCCCTCGGCGAGCAGTACTTC. This encodes CASSPGLALGEQYF.

V and J are TRBV6-1 and TRBJ1-2; maybe TRBD1 (5 bases). The CDR3 spans 15 residues. The germline V and J ends were trimmed by 3 bases and 0 bases, with 11 bases remaining between them. Germline V CDR1 and CDR2: MNHNS, SASEGT. The CDR3 DNA follows: TGTGCCAGCAGTGATAGGCAGGACACTAACTATGGCTACACCTTC. Translation: CASSDRQDTNYGYTF.